This T cell receptor (beta chain) is from a study of cytotoxic CD8 clonotypes in ibrutinib-treated CLL. Profiling relied on immunoSEQ multiplex PCR, and the TCRdb table lists in-frame clones only, not all of them. The sample has roughly 60,000 clones, 71% seen once. V lost 2 bases and J lost 6, with 11 bases in between. In germline, CDR1 is LGHNA, CDR2 YSLEER. The CDR3 length is 14 residues. The chain links TRBV4-3 to TRBJ1-5; D is perhaps TRBD1 (5 bases). Sequenced material: PBMCs, taken after 12 months of ibrutinib treatment. This sequence was found in a human donor with chronic lymphocytic leukemia. The CDR3 spells CASSQTGSGQPQHF. The CDR3 region has the DNA TGCGCCAGCAGCCAAACAGGATCGGGTCAGCCCCAGCATTTT.